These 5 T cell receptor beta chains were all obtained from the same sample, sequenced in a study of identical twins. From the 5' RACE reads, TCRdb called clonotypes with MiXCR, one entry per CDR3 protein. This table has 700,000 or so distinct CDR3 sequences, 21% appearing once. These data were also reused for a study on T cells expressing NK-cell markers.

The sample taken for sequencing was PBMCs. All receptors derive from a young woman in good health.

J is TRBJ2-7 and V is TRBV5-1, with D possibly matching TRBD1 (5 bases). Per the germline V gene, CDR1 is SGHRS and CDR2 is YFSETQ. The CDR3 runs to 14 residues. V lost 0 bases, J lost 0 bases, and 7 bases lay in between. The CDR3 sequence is CASSLADTSYEQYF. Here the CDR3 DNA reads TGCGCCAGCAGCTTGGCGGACACCTCCTACGAGCAGTACTTC. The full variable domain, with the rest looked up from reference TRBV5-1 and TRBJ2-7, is KAGVTQTPRYLIKTRGQQVTLSCSPISGHRSVSWYQQTPGQGLQFLFEYFSETQRNKGNFPGRFSGRQFSNSRSEMNVSTLELGDSALYLCASSLADTSYEQYFGPGTRLTVT.

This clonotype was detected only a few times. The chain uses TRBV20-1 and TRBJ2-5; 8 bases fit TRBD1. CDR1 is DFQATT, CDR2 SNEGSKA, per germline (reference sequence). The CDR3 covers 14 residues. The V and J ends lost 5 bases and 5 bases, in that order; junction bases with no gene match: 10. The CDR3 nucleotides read TGCAGTGCTGTAGAAGACAGGGGAAGGGAGACCCAGTACTTC. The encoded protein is CSAVEDRGRETQYF.

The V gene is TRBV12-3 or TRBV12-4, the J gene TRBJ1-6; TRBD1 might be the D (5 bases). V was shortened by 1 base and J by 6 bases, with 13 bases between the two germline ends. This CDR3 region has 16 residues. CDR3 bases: TGTGCCAGCAGTTTAGTCCCAGGGAGGTCTAATTCACCCCTCCACTTT. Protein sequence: CASSLVPGRSNSPLHF.

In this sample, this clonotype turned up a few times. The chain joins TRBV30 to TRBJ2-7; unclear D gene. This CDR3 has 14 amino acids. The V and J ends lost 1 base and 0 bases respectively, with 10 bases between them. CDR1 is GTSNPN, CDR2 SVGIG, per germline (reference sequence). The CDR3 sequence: CAWSESALSYEQYF. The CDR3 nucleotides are TGTGCCTGGAGTGAGAGCGCTCTCTCCTACGAGCAGTACTTC.

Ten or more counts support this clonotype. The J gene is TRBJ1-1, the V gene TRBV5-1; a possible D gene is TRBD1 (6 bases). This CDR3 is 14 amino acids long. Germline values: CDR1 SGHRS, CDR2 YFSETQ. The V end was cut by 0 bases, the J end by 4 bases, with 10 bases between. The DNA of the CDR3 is TGCGCCAGCAGCTTGGGTTCAGGGGCCACTGAAGCTTTCTTT. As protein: CASSLGSGATEAFF.